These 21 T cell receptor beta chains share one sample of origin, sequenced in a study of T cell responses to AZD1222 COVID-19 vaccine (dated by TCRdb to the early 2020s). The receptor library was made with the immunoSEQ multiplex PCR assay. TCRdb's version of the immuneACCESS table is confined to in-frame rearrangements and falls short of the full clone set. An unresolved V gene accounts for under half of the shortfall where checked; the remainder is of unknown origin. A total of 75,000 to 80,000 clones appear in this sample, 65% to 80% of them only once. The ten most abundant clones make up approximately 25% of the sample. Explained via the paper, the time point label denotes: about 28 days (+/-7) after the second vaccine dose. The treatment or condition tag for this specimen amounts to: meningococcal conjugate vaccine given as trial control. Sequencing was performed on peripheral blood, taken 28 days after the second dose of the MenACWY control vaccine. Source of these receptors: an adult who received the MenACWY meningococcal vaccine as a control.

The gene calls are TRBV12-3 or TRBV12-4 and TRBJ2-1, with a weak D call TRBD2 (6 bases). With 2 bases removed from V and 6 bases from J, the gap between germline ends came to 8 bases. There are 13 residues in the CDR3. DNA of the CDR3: TGTGCCAGCAGTTTACTAGCGACCAATGAGCAGTTCTTC. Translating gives CASSLLATNEQFF.

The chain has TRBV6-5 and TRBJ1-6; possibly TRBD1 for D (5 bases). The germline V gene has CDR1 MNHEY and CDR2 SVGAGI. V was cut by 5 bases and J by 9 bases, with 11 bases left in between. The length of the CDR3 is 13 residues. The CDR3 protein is CASSPPGGSPLHF. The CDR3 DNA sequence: TGTGCCAGCAGTCCCCCGGGGGGTTCACCCCTCCACTTT.

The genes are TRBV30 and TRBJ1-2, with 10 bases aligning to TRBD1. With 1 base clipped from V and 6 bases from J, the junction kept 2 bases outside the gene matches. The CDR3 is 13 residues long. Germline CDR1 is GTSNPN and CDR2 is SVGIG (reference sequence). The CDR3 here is CAWSAGTGDGYTF. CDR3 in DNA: TGTGCCTGGAGTGCCGGGACAGGGGATGGCTACACCTTC.

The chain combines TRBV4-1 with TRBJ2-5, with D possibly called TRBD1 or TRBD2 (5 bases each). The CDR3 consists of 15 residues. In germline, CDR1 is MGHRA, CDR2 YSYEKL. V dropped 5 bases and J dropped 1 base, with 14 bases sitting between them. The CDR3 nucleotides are TGCGCCAGCAGCTATGGGACGAAGAGCCAAGAGACCCAGTACTTC. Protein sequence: CASSYGTKSQETQYF.

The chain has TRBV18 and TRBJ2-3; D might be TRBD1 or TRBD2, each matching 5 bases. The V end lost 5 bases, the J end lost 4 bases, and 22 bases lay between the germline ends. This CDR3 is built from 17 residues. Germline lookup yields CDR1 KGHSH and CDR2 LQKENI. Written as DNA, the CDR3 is TGTGCCAGCTCAACCGGGGACCTTTCGTTCGATTCAGATACGCAGTATTTT. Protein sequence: CASSTGDLSFDSDTQYF. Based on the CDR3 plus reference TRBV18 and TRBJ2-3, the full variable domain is NAGVMQNPRHLVRRRGQEARLRCSPMKGHSHVYWYRQLPEEGLKFMVYLQKENIIDESGMPKERFSAEFPKEGPSILRIQQVVRGDSAAYFCASSTGDLSFDSDTQYFGPGTRLTVL.

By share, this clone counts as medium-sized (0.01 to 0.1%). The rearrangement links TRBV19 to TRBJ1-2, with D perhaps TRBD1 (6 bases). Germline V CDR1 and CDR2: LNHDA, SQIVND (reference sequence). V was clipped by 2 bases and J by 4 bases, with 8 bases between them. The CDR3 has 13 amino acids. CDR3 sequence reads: CASSIQGSYGYTF. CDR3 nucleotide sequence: TGTGCCAGTAGTATACAGGGGAGCTATGGCTACACCTTC.

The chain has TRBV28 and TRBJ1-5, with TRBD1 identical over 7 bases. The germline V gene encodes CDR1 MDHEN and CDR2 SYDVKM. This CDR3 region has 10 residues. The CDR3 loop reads CVSGGQPQHF. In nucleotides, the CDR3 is TGTGTCTCAGGGGGACAGCCCCAGCATTTT. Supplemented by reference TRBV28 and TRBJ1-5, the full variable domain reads DVKVTQSSRYLVKRTGEKVFLECVQDMDHENMFWYRQDPGLGLRLIYFSYDVKMKEKGDIPEGYSVSREKKERFSLILESASTNQTSMYLCVSGGQPQHFGDGTRLSIL.

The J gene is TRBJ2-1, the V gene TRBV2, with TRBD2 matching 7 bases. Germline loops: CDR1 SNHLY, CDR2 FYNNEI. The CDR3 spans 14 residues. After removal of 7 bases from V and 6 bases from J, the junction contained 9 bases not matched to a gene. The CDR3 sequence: CASKTEGGPNEQFF. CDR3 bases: TGTGCCAGCAAGACCGAGGGAGGGCCCAATGAGCAGTTCTTC.

CDR3 loop: CASMRLAGGLNTGELFF. The DNA for the CDR3 is TGTGCCAGCATGAGACTAGCGGGGGGCTTAAACACCGGGGAGCTGTTTTTT. The rearrangement joins TRBV2 to TRBJ2-2; 13 nucleotides match TRBD2. Germline V gene lookup returns CDR1 SNHLY and CDR2 FYNNEI. This CDR3 spans 17 amino acids. Trimming took 7 bases from V and 2 from J; bases not matched to a gene: 7.

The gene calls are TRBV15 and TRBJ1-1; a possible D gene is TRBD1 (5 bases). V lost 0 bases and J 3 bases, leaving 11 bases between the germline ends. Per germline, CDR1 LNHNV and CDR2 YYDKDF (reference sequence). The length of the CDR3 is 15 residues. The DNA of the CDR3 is TGTGCCACCAGCAGAGACTTGGGCAGGGACACTGAAGCTTTCTTT. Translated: CATSRDLGRDTEAFF. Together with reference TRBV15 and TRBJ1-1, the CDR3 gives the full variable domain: DAMVIQNPRYQVTQFGKPVTLSCSQTLNHNVMYWYQQKSSQAPKLLFHYYDKDFNNEADTPDNFQSRRPNTSFCFLDIRSPGLGDTAMYLCATSRDLGRDTEAFFGQGTRLTVV.

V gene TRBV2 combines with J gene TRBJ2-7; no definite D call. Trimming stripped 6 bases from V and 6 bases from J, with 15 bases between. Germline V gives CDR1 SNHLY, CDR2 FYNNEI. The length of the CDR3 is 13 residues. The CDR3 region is CASSVLEKREQYF. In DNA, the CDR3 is TGTGCCAGCAGCGTCCTAGAGAAGCGCGAGCAGTACTTC.

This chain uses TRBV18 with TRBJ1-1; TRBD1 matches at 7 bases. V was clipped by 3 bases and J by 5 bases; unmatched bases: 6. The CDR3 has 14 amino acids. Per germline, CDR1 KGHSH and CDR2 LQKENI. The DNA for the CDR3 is TGTGCCAGCTCACCCTGGACAGGTGGGACTGAAGCTTTCTTT. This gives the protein CASSPWTGGTEAFF.

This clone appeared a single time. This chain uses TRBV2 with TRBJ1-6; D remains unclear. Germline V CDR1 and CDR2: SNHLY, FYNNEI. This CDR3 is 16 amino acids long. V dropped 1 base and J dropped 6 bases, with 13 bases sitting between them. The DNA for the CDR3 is TGTGCCAGCAGTGAAGTTGTAGGAGTGACTAATTCACCCCTCCACTTT. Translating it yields CASSEVVGVTNSPLHF.

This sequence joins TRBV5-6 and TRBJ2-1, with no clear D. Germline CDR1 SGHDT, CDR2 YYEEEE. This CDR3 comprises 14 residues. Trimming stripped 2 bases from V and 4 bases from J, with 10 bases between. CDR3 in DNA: TGTGCCAGCAGCTTAGGTTCCGGGTACAATGAGCAGTTCTTC. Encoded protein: CASSLGSGYNEQFF.

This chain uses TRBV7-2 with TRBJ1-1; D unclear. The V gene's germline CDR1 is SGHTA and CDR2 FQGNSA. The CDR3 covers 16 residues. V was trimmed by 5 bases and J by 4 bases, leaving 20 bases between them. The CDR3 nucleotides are TGTGCCAGCAGCCCCGGGAGGAGGGCTCTAGGCACTGAAGCTTTCTTT. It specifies CASSPGRRALGTEAFF.

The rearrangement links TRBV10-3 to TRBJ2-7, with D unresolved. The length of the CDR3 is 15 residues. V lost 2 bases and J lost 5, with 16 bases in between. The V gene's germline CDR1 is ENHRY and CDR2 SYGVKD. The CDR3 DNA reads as TGTGCCATCAGTGAGAGTCTGACCGCGTCCGACGAGCAGTACTTC. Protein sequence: CAISESLTASDEQYF.

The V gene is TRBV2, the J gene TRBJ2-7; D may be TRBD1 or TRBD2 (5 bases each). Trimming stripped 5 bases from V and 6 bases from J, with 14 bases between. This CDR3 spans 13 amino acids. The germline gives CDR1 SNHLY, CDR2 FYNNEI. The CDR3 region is CASSRDLGAEQYF. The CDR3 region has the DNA TGTGCCAGCAGTAGGGACCTAGGTGCCGAGCAGTACTTC.

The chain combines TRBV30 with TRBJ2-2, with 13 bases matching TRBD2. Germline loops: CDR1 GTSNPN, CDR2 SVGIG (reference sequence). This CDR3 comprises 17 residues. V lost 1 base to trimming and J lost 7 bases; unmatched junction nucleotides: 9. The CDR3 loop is CAWSGFGLAGDGGELFF. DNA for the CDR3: TGTGCCTGGAGTGGGTTCGGACTAGCGGGGGATGGCGGGGAGCTGTTTTTT.

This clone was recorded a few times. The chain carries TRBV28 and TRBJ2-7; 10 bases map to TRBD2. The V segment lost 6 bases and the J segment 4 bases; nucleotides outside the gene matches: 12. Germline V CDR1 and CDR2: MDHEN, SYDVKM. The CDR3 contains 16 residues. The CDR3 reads CASSEQLAGRGYEQYF. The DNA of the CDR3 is TGTGCCAGCAGCGAACAACTAGCGGGAAGGGGTTACGAGCAGTACTTC.

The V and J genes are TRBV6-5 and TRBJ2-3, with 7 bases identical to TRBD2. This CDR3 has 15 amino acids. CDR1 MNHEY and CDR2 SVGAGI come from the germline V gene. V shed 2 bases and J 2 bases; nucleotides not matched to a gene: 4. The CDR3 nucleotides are TGTGCCAGCAGTTACGGGGGGGGACCCACAGATACGCAGTATTTT. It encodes CASSYGGGPTDTQYF.

CDR3 bases: TGTGCCAGCAGCTTCTCACAGAACACTGAAGCTTTCTTT. Protein product: CASSFSQNTEAFF. V is TRBV7-9 and J is TRBJ1-1; D call uncertain. Germline V lookup: CDR1 SEHNR, CDR2 FQNEAQ (reference sequence). This CDR3 comprises 13 residues. V was cut by 3 bases and J by 1 base, with 6 bases left in between. Full variable domain (rest looked up from reference TRBV7-9 and TRBJ1-1): DTGVSQNPRHKITKRGQNVTFRCDPISEHNRLYWYRQTLGQGPEFLTYFQNEAQLEKSRLLSDRFSAERPKGSFSTLEIQRTEQGDSAMYLCASSFSQNTEAFFGQGTRLTVV.